The next 23 T cell receptor beta chains were all read from a single sample in a study of blood T cell repertoires in COVID-19. Using immunoSEQ multiplex PCR, the repertoire was profiled, and TCRdb retains in-frame clones only, with some absent. The table has about 70,000 clones, approximately 85% seen once. The specimen was peripheral blood. These receptors all come from an elderly woman with active or convalescent COVID-19.

The chain recombines TRBV7-2 with TRBJ2-5; 12 nucleotides align to TRBD2. V shed 4 bases, J shed 5 bases, and the junction held 5 bases outside the gene matches. This CDR3 has 15 amino acids. Germline V gene data show CDR1 as SGHTA and CDR2 as FQGNSA. DNA of the CDR3: TGTGCCAGCAGCTCAGCTAGCGGGGGGGCTGAGACCCAGTACTTC. Its translation: CASSSASGGAETQYF.

This clone was picked up one time. The chain has TRBV9 and TRBJ1-1; D is ambiguous. The germline CDR1 and CDR2 sequences are SGDLS and YYNGEE. Deletions cut 2 bases from V and 4 bases from J, with 12 bases between. This CDR3 is built from 14 residues. The CDR3, as DNA: TGTGCCAGCAGCGTCCTCGGTGAGGCCACTGAAGCTTTCTTT. Encoded protein: CASSVLGEATEAFF.

The rearrangement links TRBV2 to TRBJ1-1; 7 positions agree with TRBD1. The germline V gene has CDR1 SNHLY and CDR2 FYNNEI. Germline trimming cut 7 bases from V and 0 bases from J; bases unmatched to any gene: 5. The CDR3 consists of 14 residues. The CDR3 coding sequence is TGTGCCAGCAACCAACAGGGGCTGAACACTGAAGCTTTCTTT. This sequence encodes CASNQQGLNTEAFF.

CDR3 coding DNA: TGTGCCAGCAGTTTTTACAGGGGGGAAAAACTGTTTTTT. It specifies CASSFYRGEKLFF. V usage is TRBV27 and J usage is TRBJ1-4; 8 nucleotides match TRBD1. CDR1 and CDR2 from the germline V gene are MNHEY and SMNVEV (reference sequence). This CDR3 region has 13 residues. J lost 8 bases, V lost 3 bases, and 2 bases had no gene match.

There are a few counts of this clone. The chain employs TRBV3-1 (or the pseudogene TRBV3-2) and TRBJ1-6; 8 bases are a match to TRBD1. The junction had 15 bases not matched to a gene; V was cut back by 3 bases and J by 8 bases. Per the germline V gene, CDR1 is LGHDT and CDR2 is YNNKEL (reference sequence). This CDR3 contains 18 residues. CDR3 in DNA: TGTGCCAGCAGCCAGTTGAGAAGTGGAGGACAGGGATATTCACCCCTCCACTTT. Residues: CASSQLRSGGQGYSPLHF.

This clone showed up just once. The chain carries TRBV11-2 and TRBJ1-4; TRBD1 aligns across 7 bases. Germline V CDR1 and CDR2: SGHAT, FQNNGV. Germline trimming cut 3 bases from V and 7 bases from J; bases unmatched to any gene: 5. This CDR3 is 14 amino acids long. The DNA for the CDR3 is TGTGCCAGCAGCTTCCCAGGGGGAACTGAAAAACTGTTTTTT. It encodes CASSFPGGTEKLFF.

CDR3 nucleotides: TGTGCCTGGACCGGGACAGCGAATTCACCCCTCCACTTT. It translates to CAWTGTANSPLHF. V gene TRBV30 combines with J gene TRBJ1-6; 7 nucleotides align to TRBD1. CDR3 length: 13 residues. Germline V lookup: CDR1 GTSNPN, CDR2 SVGIG (reference sequence). V dropped 4 bases and J dropped 7; count of bases not matched to a gene: 4.

The chain uses TRBV28 and TRBJ1-1, with D unclear. The V and J ends lost 5 bases and 4 bases respectively, with 14 bases between them. The CDR3 runs to 14 residues. Per germline, CDR1 MDHEN and CDR2 SYDVKM. CDR3 coding DNA: TGTGCCAGCAGTCCCGACCCGACTGGCACTGAAGCTTTCTTT. It translates to CASSPDPTGTEAFF.

The V and J genes are TRBV2 and TRBJ1-1, with 7 bases lining up with TRBD1. The CDR3 is 13 amino acids. Losses at the gene ends were 6 bases for V and 0 bases for J; bases not matched to a gene: 1. Germline-derived CDR1 and CDR2 are SNHLY and FYNNEI. The CDR3 region is CASSQGVNTEAFF. The CDR3 DNA is TGTGCCAGCAGCCAGGGGGTGAACACTGAAGCTTTCTTT.

The V gene is TRBV7-9, the J gene TRBJ1-1; no clear D. Germline CDR1 and CDR2: SEHNR and FQNEAQ (reference sequence). The V gene lost 6 bases and the J gene lost 1 base, with 9 bases spanning the gap. The length of the CDR3 is 13 residues. The CDR3 bases are TGTGCCAGCAGGTCGTTCTCGAACACTGAAGCTTTCTTT. Translating gives CASRSFSNTEAFF.

The chain employs TRBV7-9 and TRBJ2-5; D is undetermined. Germline CDR1 and CDR2: SEHNR and FQNEAQ (reference sequence). Deletions cut 1 base from V and 5 bases from J, with 5 bases between. The CDR3 loop spans 12 amino acids. DNA of the CDR3: TGTGCCAGCAGCTTAGTGGGCGAGACCCAGTACTTC. Residues: CASSLVGETQYF.

CDR3 protein: CASTLSGTSADEQFF. The CDR3 DNA is TGTGCCAGCACACTTTCGGGGACTAGCGCGGATGAGCAGTTCTTC. The chain employs TRBV7-2 and TRBJ2-1; TRBD2 matches at 10 bases. The CDR3 contains 15 residues. Germline V gene lookup returns CDR1 SGHTA and CDR2 FQGNSA. V shed 7 bases and J 8 bases; nucleotides not matched to a gene: 11.

CDR3 coding DNA: TGTGCCAGCAGACAGGGGCGCACTGAAGCTTTCTTT. It specifies CASRQGRTEAFF. The V gene is TRBV6-5, the J gene TRBJ1-1; TRBD1 matches at 7 bases. V gave up 6 bases and J gave up 4 bases; unmatched junction bases: 2. Germline-derived CDR1 and CDR2 are MNHEY and SVGAGI. The CDR3 is 12 residues long.

The CDR3 loop reads CASSQEGAGYGYTF. CDR3 DNA: TGTGCCAGCAGCCAGGAGGGGGCCGGATATGGCTACACCTTC. This rearrangement joins TRBV11-2 to TRBJ1-2, with TRBD1 matching over 7 bases. The V segment lost 5 bases and the J segment 5 bases; nucleotides outside the gene matches: 8. Germline V gives CDR1 SGHAT, CDR2 FQNNGV. The CDR3 extends over 14 amino acids. The entire variable domain, with the rest obtained from reference TRBV11-2 and TRBJ1-2, is as follows: EAGVAQSPRYKIIEKRQSVAFWCNPISGHATLYWYQQILGQGPKLLIQFQNNGVVDDSQLPKDRFSAERLKGVDSTLKIQPAKLEDSAVYLCASSQEGAGYGYTFGSGTRLTVV.

The rearrangement uses TRBV9 and TRBJ2-2; 9 positions agree with TRBD2. The germline gives CDR1 SGDLS, CDR2 YYNGEE. This CDR3 is 16 amino acids long. Trimming took 4 bases from V and 3 from J; bases not matched to a gene: 7. Written as DNA, the CDR3 is TGTGCCAGCAGCTTCAGCGCGGGGGGGCACACCGGGGAGCTGTTTTTT. This translates into CASSFSAGGHTGELFF.

The J gene is TRBJ1-4, the V gene TRBV2; weak D call: TRBD1 (5 bases). The CDR3 covers 12 residues. Germline loops: CDR1 SNHLY, CDR2 FYNNEI. V was pared by 10 bases and J by 5 bases, with 11 bases between. CDR3 DNA sequence: TGTGCCACCCATAGGGGAAATGAAAAACTGTTTTTT. Translating it yields CATHRGNEKLFF.

The chain carries TRBV25-1 and TRBJ2-1; 12 bases align to TRBD2. Looked up from germline, CDR1 is MGHDK and CDR2 is SYGVNS. The V and J ends lost 5 bases and 1 base, in that order; junction bases with no gene match: 3. The CDR3 length is 16 residues. The CDR3, as DNA: TGTGCCAGCAGTAACCTAGCGGGGGGGTCCTACAATGAGCAGTTCTTC. It yields the protein CASSNLAGGSYNEQFF. The whole variable domain, filled in from reference TRBV25-1 and TRBJ2-1, reads EADIYQTPRYLVIGTGKKITLECSQTMGHDKMYWYQQDPGMELHLIHYSYGVNSTEKGDLSSESTVSRIRTEHFPLTLESARPSHTSQYLCASSNLAGGSYNEQFFGPGTRLTVL.

The gene calls are TRBV3-1 (or the pseudogene TRBV3-2) and TRBJ1-3; D call uncertain. V gave up 3 bases and J gave up 4 bases, with 10 bases separating them. CDR1 LGHDT and CDR2 YNNKEL come from the germline V gene (reference sequence). The CDR3 extends over 14 amino acids. CDR3 loop: CASSQTEQGNTIYF. The CDR3 nucleotides are TGTGCCAGCAGCCAGACTGAACAAGGAAACACCATATATTTT.

This chain links TRBV6-5 with TRBJ2-7, with 7 nucleotides matching TRBD1. The germline gives CDR1 MNHEY, CDR2 SVGAGI. This CDR3 has 13 amino acids. V lost 6 bases, J lost 7 bases, and 9 bases stayed unmatched. The CDR3 DNA follows: TGTGCCAGCAGGAGACCGGGACAGTGGGAGCAGTACTTC. Translating it yields CASRRPGQWEQYF.

This chain joins TRBV9 and TRBJ1-1; D gene unclear. V shed 3 bases and J shed 5 bases, with 20 bases lying between them. This CDR3 comprises 16 residues. CDR1 and CDR2 (germline): SGDLS, YYNGEE. CDR3 protein: CASSEPREGSRTEAFF. CDR3 DNA: TGTGCCAGCAGCGAACCTCGGGAGGGCAGTCGGACTGAAGCTTTCTTT. Supplemented by reference TRBV9 and TRBJ1-1, the full variable domain reads DSGVTQTPKHLITATGQRVTLRCSPRSGDLSVYWYQQSLDQGLQFLIQYYNGEERAKGNILERFSAQQFPDLHSELNLSSLELGDSALYFCASSEPREGSRTEAFFGQGTRLTVV.

This chain connects TRBV7-2 to TRBJ1-4; D is unclear. Trimming took 4 bases from V and 8 from J, leaving 11 bases between them. Germline V gene lookup returns CDR1 SGHTA and CDR2 FQGNSA. The CDR3 extends over 13 amino acids. CDR3 sequence reads: CASSSGPGEKLFF. The CDR3 nucleotides are TGTGCCAGCAGCTCCGGACCGGGGGAAAAACTGTTTTTT.

This chain links TRBV11-3 with TRBJ2-1; 10 bases match TRBD2. Germline V gene lookup returns CDR1 SGHNT and CDR2 YENEEA. CDR3 length: 14 amino acids. V trimming: 5 bases; J trimming: 6 bases; junction bases outside the gene matches: 4. The CDR3 region is CASSHSGGRNEQFF. In nucleotides, the CDR3 is TGTGCCAGCAGCCATAGCGGGGGGCGCAATGAGCAGTTCTTC.

This sequence joins TRBV11-3 and TRBJ2-6; 11 bases agree with TRBD2. Per the germline V gene, CDR1 is SGHNT and CDR2 is YENEEA. The CDR3 sequence is 16 residues long. With V trimmed by 3 bases and J by 2 bases, 0 bases remained unmatched. The CDR3 protein is CASSFSGGAGANVLTF. The CDR3 DNA reads as TGTGCCAGCAGCTTTAGCGGGGGGGCTGGGGCCAACGTCCTGACTTTC.